One sample yielded the 18 T cell receptor beta chains listed below, sequenced in a study of early T cells in non-severe SARS-CoV-2 infection. TCRdb called the 5' RACE reads again in MiXCR, with one record for every CDR3 protein. Of tens of thousands of distinct CDR3 sequences in the sample, about 13% were seen once. The source material was whole blood, sampled at baseline. The receptors come from an adult who was a healthcare worker with PCR-confirmed SARS-CoV-2 infection or an uninfected control (not recorded which).

The chain uses TRBV21-1 and TRBJ1-1. TRBV21-1 represents a pseudogene. The CDR3 consists of 14 residues. The CDR3 DNA is TGTGCCAGCAGCAAAGAGGCGGAAAACACTGAAGCTTTCTTT. This translates into CASSKEAENTEAFF.

The chain recombines TRBV29-1 with TRBJ2-1; 10 bases map to TRBD2. Looked up from germline, CDR1 is SQVTM and CDR2 is ANQGSEA. The CDR3 has 14 residues. Trimming cost V 7 bases and J 2 bases; bases outside gene matches: 5. As DNA, the CDR3 is TGCAGCGCCTTTAGCGGGGGGACCTACAATGAGCAGTTCTTC. Translated, it gives CSAFSGGTYNEQFF.

The table lists this clonotype with a few counts. V gene TRBV20-1 combines with J gene TRBJ2-3, with no clear D. Per the germline V gene, CDR1 is DFQATT and CDR2 is SNEGSKA (reference sequence). V shed 2 bases and J shed 2 bases, with 20 bases lying between them. The CDR3 contains 17 residues. The CDR3 sequence is CSARRFDSPANTDTQYF. CDR3 bases: TGCAGTGCTAGACGGTTTGATAGCCCCGCCAACACAGATACGCAGTATTTT.

The CDR3 is CASSIPTSGQETQYF. For the CDR3, the DNA is TGTGCCAGCAGCATCCCGACTAGCGGCCAAGAGACCCAGTACTTC. The chain links TRBV11-2 to TRBJ2-5; 9 bases align to TRBD2. This CDR3 comprises 15 residues. The junction had 5 bases not matched to a gene; V was cut back by 5 bases and J by 1 base. CDR1 and CDR2 from the germline V gene are SGHAT and FQNNGV. The full variable domain, with the rest looked up from reference TRBV11-2 and TRBJ2-5, is EAGVAQSPRYKIIEKRQSVAFWCNPISGHATLYWYQQILGQGPKLLIQFQNNGVVDDSQLPKDRFSAERLKGVDSTLKIQPAKLEDSAVYLCASSIPTSGQETQYFGPGTRLLVL.

This chain joins TRBV27 and TRBJ2-5; 10 bases align to TRBD1. Germline loops: CDR1 MNHEY, CDR2 SMNVEV (reference sequence). The CDR3 is made up of 15 amino acids. With 5 bases clipped from V and 2 bases from J, the junction kept 5 bases outside the gene matches. DNA of the CDR3: TGTGCCAGCAGTCCCTGGACAGGGGGGCAAGAGACCCAGTACTTC. Protein: CASSPWTGGQETQYF.

V is TRBV24-1 and J is TRBJ2-7; D is perhaps TRBD1 (6 bases). V was cut by 3 bases and J by 0 bases, with 14 bases left in between. The CDR3 contains 16 residues. Germline lookup yields CDR1 KGHDR and CDR2 SFDVKD. CDR3 protein: CATSDGPLDSSYEQYF. CDR3 nucleotide sequence: TGTGCCACCAGTGATGGCCCGTTGGACAGCTCCTACGAGCAGTACTTC.

This clonotype was picked up many times. The chain joins TRBV21-1 to TRBJ2-7; the DNA was not compared with TRBD1, the D call given in the table. TRBV21-1 is flagged as a pseudogene. The CDR3 totals 19 residues. CDR3 DNA: TGTGCCAGCAGCTCGTCCGGGACGGGGGAAGCCGGCGGCTCCTACGAGCAGTACTTC. Amino acids: CASSSSGTGEAGGSYEQYF.

This clonotype was observed a handful of times. The chain combines TRBV6-6 with TRBJ1-5; no firm D call. The V and J ends lost 11 bases and 0 bases respectively, with 8 bases between them. This CDR3 has 12 amino acids. CDR1 is MNHNY, CDR2 SVGAGI, per germline (reference sequence). CDR3 nucleotides: TGTGCCTGCACGGGTAGCAATCAGCCCCAGCATTTT. Translated: CACTGSNQPQHF.

This clonotype was found many times. V gene TRBV7-9 combines with J gene TRBJ2-5, with 12 bases fitting TRBD2. The CDR3 runs to 16 residues. J lost 0 bases, V lost 4 bases, and 3 bases had no gene match. Germline V gives CDR1 SEHNR, CDR2 FQNEAQ (reference sequence). The CDR3 is CASSSGLAGYQETQYF. In DNA form, the CDR3 reads TGTGCCAGCAGCTCTGGACTAGCGGGATACCAAGAGACCCAGTACTTC.

There are many counts of this clonotype. The chain employs TRBV6-6 and TRBJ2-1; either TRBD1 or TRBD2 may supply D (6 bases each). V shed 0 bases and J shed 3 bases, with 15 bases lying between them. The CDR3 runs 17 residues. Per germline, CDR1 MNHNY and CDR2 SVGAGI (reference sequence). The chain's CDR3 is CASSYSPVGGIYNEQFF. CDR3 coding DNA: TGTGCCAGCAGTTACTCCCCCGTGGGGGGCATCTACAATGAGCAGTTCTTC.

The chain joins TRBV6-5 to TRBJ1-1, with D perhaps TRBD1 (5 bases). The V and J ends lost 6 bases and 0 bases respectively, with 11 bases between them. In germline, CDR1 is MNHEY, CDR2 SVGAGI. The length of the CDR3 is 14 residues. The DNA for the CDR3 is TGTGCCAGCAGGAACGCGGGGGTGAACACTGAAGCTTTCTTT. This encodes CASRNAGVNTEAFF.

This clonotype was seen a few times. CDR3 loop: CASSPPRSGHGYTF. CDR3 in DNA: TGTGCCAGCTCACCACCGAGGTCCGGACATGGCTACACCTTC. The V and J genes are TRBV18 and TRBJ1-2; D gene unclear. V lost 0 bases to trimming and J lost 6 bases, with 11 bases between them. Germline lookup yields CDR1 KGHSH and CDR2 LQKENI. This CDR3 comprises 14 residues.

This clonotype was detected a few times. The V gene is TRBV19, the J gene TRBJ1-2, with TRBD1 as a possible D gene (6 bases). This CDR3 comprises 14 residues. Trimming removed 6 bases from V and 4 bases from J, with 15 bases in between. Per the germline V gene, CDR1 is LNHDA and CDR2 is SQIVND (reference sequence). The CDR3 nucleotides are TGTGCCAGTAGCGAACCGGGACACGTCTATGGCTACACCTTC. It codes for CASSEPGHVYGYTF.

Only a few counts were recorded for this clonotype. This chain connects TRBV11-2 to TRBJ1-1; D remains unclear. Per the germline V gene, CDR1 is SGHAT and CDR2 is FQNNGV. V was shortened by 1 base and J by 8 bases, with 5 bases between the two germline ends. The CDR3 consists of 11 residues. CDR3 amino acids: CASSLGREAFF. In nucleotides, the CDR3 is TGTGCCAGCAGCTTAGGGAGGGAAGCTTTCTTT.

This clonotype has a handful of counts. The chain recombines TRBV7-2 with TRBJ2-5; no clear D gene. Trimming cost V 5 bases and J 5 bases, with 12 bases left between them. The length of the CDR3 is 13 residues. Germline V gene lookup returns CDR1 SGHTA and CDR2 FQGNSA. The CDR3 DNA sequence: TGTGCCAGCAGCCAGAAGGTCGGCGAGACCCAGTACTTC. This gives the protein CASSQKVGETQYF. The entire variable domain, with the rest obtained from reference TRBV7-2 and TRBJ2-5, is as follows: GAGVSQSPSNKVTEKGKDVELRCDPISGHTALYWYRQSLGQGLEFLIYFQGNSAPDKSGLPSDRFSAERTGGSVSTLTIQRTQQEDSAVYLCASSQKVGETQYFGPGTRLLVL.

This clonotype was seen more than once but under ten times. The V gene is TRBV11-2, the J gene TRBJ2-7; the D gene is possibly TRBD2 (5 bases). Germline values: CDR1 SGHAT, CDR2 FQNNGV. The V gene lost 2 bases and the J gene lost 6 bases, with 14 bases spanning the gap. This CDR3 spans 14 amino acids. DNA of the CDR3: TGTGCCAGCAGCTTAATCGCTCCGGCGGGCGAGCAGTACTTC. This encodes CASSLIAPAGEQYF. Full variable domain (missing parts from reference TRBV11-2 and TRBJ2-7): EAGVAQSPRYKIIEKRQSVAFWCNPISGHATLYWYQQILGQGPKLLIQFQNNGVVDDSQLPKDRFSAERLKGVDSTLKIQPAKLEDSAVYLCASSLIAPAGEQYFGPGTRLTVT.

This clonotype has ten or more counts. The rearrangement links TRBV11-1 to TRBJ1-1; D not certain. CDR1 and CDR2 from the germline V gene are SGHAT and FQDESV (reference sequence). The CDR3 is made up of 12 amino acids. V was cut by 2 bases and J by 5 bases, with 6 bases left in between. CDR3 DNA sequence: TGTGCCAGCAGCTTATCCCGGACTGAAGCTTTCTTT. It translates to CASSLSRTEAFF.

The gene calls are TRBV6-1 and TRBJ2-3, with 7 positions matching TRBD2. The CDR3 covers 17 residues. The J segment lost 4 bases and the V segment lost 4 bases, leaving 14 bases of the junction unmatched. Germline V gene lookup returns CDR1 MNHNS and CDR2 SASEGT. CDR3 DNA sequence: TGTGCCAGCAGTGGCACGTCAAGTCTAGCGGCCGCAGATACGCAGTATTTT. Translating it yields CASSGTSSLAAADTQYF.